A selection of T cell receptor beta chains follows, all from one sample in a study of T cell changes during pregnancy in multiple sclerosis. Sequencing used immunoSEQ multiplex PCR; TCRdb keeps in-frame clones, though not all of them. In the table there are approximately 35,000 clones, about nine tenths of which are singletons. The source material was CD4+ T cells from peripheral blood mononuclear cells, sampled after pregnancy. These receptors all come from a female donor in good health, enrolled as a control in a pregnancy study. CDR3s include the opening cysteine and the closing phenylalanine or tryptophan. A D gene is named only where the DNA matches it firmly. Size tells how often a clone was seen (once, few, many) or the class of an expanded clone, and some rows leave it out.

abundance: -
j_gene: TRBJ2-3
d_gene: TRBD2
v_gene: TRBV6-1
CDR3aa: CASSEDGGDTQYF
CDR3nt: TGTGCCAGCAGTGAAGACGGGGGGGATACGCAGTATTTT

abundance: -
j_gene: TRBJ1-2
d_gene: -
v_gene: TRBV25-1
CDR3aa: CASSESSYGYTF
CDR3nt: TGTGCCAGCAGTGAATCGTCCTATGGCTACACCTTC

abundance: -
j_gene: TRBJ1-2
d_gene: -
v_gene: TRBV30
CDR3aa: CAWTRGQMDGYTF
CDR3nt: TGTGCCTGGACCCGCGGACAGATGGATGGCTACACCTTC

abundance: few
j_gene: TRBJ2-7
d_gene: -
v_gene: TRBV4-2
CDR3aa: CASSQSSAEQMIHEQYF
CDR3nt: TGTGCCAGCAGCCAAAGTTCTGCGGAACAAATGATACACGAGCAGTACTTC

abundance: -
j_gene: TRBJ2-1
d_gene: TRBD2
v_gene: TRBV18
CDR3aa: CASSPLAGGNEQFF
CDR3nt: TGTGCCAGCTCACCGCTAGCGGGAGGGAATGAGCAGTTCTTC

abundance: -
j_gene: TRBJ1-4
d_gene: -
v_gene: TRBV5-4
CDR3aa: CASSNEGSLQGKLFF
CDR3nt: TGTGCCAGCAGCAACGAGGGCAGCCTGCAGGGGAAACTGTTTTTT

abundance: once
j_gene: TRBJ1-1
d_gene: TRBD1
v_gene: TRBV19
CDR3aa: CASSIKGAGEAFF
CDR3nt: TGTGCCAGTAGTATTAAGGGGGCCGGTGAAGCTTTCTTT

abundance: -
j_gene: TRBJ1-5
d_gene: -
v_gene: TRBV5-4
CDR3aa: CASSSKQGFDQPQHF
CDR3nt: TGTGCCAGCAGCTCGAAACAGGGATTCGATCAGCCCCAGCATTTT

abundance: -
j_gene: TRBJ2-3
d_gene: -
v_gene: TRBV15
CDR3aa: CATTRDLSTDTQYF
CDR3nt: TGTGCCACCACCCGGGACTTGAGCACAGATACGCAGTATTTT

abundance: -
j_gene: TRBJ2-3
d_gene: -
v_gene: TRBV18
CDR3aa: CASSPVSSTDTQYF
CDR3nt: TGTGCCAGCTCACCGGTCAGTTCAACAGATACGCAGTATTTT

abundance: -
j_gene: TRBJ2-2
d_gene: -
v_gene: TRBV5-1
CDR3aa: CASSSHPGLLDGELFF
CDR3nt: TGCGCCAGCAGCTCCCATCCGGGACTGCTCGACGGGGAGCTGTTTTTT

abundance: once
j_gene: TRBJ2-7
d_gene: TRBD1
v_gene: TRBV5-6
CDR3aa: CASSFDRENYEQYF
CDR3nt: TGTGCCAGCAGCTTTGACAGGGAAAACTACGAGCAGTACTTC

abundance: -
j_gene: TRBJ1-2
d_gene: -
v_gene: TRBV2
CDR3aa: CASSEFIGYTF
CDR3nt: TGTGCCAGCAGTGAATTTATTGGCTACACCTTC

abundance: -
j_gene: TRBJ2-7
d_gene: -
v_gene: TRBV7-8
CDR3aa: CASGRQGSYEQYF
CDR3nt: TGTGCCAGCGGGCGGCAGGGCTCCTACGAGCAGTACTTC

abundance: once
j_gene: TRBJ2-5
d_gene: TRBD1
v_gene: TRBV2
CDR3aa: CASSVQGNRETQYF
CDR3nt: TGTGCCAGCAGTGTACAGGGGAACCGAGAGACCCAGTACTTC

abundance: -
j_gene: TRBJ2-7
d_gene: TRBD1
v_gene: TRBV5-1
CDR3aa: CASSWLPRDSSYEQYF
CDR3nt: TGCGCCAGCAGCTGGCTCCCCCGGGACAGTAGCTACGAGCAGTACTTC

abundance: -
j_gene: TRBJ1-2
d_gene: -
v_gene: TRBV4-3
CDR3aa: CASSQTVLDSHYGYTF
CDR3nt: TGCGCCAGCAGCCAAACTGTGCTCGACAGCCACTATGGCTACACCTTC

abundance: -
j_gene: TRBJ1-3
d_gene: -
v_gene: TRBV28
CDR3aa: CASSFLEGIGSGNTIYF
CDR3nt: TGTGCCAGCAGTTTTTTGGAGGGGATTGGGTCTGGAAACACCATATATTTT

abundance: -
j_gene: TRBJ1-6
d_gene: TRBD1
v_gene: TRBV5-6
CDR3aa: CASSSLDRDNSPLHF
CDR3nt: TGTGCCAGCAGCTCCCTCGACAGGGATAATTCACCCCTCCACTTT

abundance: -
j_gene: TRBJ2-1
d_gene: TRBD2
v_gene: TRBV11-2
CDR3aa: CASRTGTSAINEQFF
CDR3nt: TGTGCCAGCAGAACCGGGACTAGCGCCATCAATGAGCAGTTCTTC

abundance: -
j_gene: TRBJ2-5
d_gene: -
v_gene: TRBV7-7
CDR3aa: CASSPNQETQYF
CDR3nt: TGTGCTAGCAGCCCTAACCAAGAGACCCAGTACTTC

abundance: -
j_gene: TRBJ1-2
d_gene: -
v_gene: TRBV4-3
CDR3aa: CASSQDQGVDYGYTF
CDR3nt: TGCGCCAGCAGCCAAGATCAAGGGGTCGACTATGGCTACACCTTC

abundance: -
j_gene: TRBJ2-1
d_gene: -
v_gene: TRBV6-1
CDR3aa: CASSEGGTPYNEQFF
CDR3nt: TGTGCCAGCAGTGAAGGCGGTACCCCGTACAATGAGCAGTTCTTC

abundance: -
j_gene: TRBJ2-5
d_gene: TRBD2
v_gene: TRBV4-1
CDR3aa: CASSQGASGRQETQYF
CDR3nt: TGCGCCAGCAGCCAAGGGGCTAGCGGCCGCCAAGAGACCCAGTACTTC

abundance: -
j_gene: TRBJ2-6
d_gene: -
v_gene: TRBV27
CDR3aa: CASTPGRVSSGANVLTF
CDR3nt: TGTGCCAGCACGCCCGGGCGGGTCAGCTCTGGGGCCAACGTCCTGACTTTC

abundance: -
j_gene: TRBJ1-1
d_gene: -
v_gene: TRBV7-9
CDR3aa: CASSLSGAGRGTEAFF
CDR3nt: TGTGCCAGCAGCCTCAGCGGGGCAGGGAGGGGCACTGAAGCTTTCTTT

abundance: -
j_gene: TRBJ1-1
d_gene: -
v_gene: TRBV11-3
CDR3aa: CASSLDMNTEAFF
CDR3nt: TGTGCCAGCAGCTTAGACATGAACACTGAAGCTTTCTTT

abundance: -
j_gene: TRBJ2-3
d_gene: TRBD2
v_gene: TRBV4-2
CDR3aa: CASSQALAGGTDTQYF
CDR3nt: TGTGCCAGCAGCCAGGCACTAGCGGGGGGCACAGATACGCAGTATTTT

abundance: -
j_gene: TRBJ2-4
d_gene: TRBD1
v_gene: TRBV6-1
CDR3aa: CASSEYVTGPTEGNIQYF
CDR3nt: TGTGCCAGCAGTGAATATGTGACAGGGCCAACGGAAGGTAACATTCAGTACTTC

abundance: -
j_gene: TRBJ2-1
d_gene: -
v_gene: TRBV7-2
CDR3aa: CASSFKLLAAPRGNEQFF
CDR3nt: TGTGCCAGCAGCTTCAAGTTGCTAGCAGCCCCCCGGGGCAATGAGCAGTTCTTC

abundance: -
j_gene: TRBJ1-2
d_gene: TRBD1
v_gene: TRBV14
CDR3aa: CASSQRTGYYGYTF
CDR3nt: TGTGCCAGCAGCCAACGGACAGGGTACTATGGCTACACCTTC

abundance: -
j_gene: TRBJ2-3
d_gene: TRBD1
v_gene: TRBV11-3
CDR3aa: CASSSHGQGDTQYF
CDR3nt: TGTGCCAGCAGCTCCCACGGACAGGGCGATACGCAGTATTTT

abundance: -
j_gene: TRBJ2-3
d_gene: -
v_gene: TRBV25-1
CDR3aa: CASSGAGGARDTQYF
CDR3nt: TGTGCCAGCAGTGGGGCGGGCGGGGCGCGGGATACGCAGTATTTT

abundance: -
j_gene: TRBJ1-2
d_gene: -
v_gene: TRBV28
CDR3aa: CASSSPTGTGVRYGYTF
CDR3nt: TGTGCCAGCAGTTCGCCAACCGGCACCGGGGTAAGGTATGGCTACACCTTC

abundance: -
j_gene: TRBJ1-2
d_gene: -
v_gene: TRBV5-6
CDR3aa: CASSGRSVFLNYGYTF
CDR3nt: TGTGCCAGCAGCGGGCGTAGCGTTTTTTTAAACTATGGCTACACCTTC

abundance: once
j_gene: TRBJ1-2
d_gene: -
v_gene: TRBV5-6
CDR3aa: CASSLVNRVGYGYTF
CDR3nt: TGTGCCAGCAGCTTGGTTAACAGGGTGGGCTATGGCTACACCTTC

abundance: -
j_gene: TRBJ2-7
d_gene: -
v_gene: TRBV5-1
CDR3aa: CASSGLWAYEQYF
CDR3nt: TGCGCCAGCAGCGGTCTCTGGGCGTACGAGCAGTACTTC

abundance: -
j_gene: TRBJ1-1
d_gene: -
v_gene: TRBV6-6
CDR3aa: CASSRMDTTGTEAFF
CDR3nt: TGTGCCAGCAGTCGCATGGACACTACTGGGACTGAAGCTTTCTTT